This T cell receptor (beta chain) was retrieved from a study of T cell changes during pregnancy in multiple sclerosis. This table comes from immunoSEQ multiplex PCR, and its TCRdb copy is limited to in-frame clones, with some not included. The data show over 80,000 clones, approximately 92% seen once. The CDR3 length is 15 residues. The germline gives CDR1 SGHRS, CDR2 YFSETQ. The V and J ends lost 0 bases and 2 bases respectively, with 9 bases between them. The clonotype originates from a female donor in good health, enrolled as a control in a pregnancy study. The sample in question was peripheral blood, obtained in the third trimester of pregnancy. The chain joins TRBV5-1 to TRBJ2-1; D unresolved. Here the CDR3 DNA reads TGCGCCAGCAGCTTGGTCCTGGAGACCTACAATGAGCAGTTCTTC. Translated, it gives CASSLVLETYNEQFF. Full variable domain (missing parts from reference TRBV5-1 and TRBJ2-1): KAGVTQTPRYLIKTRGQQVTLSCSPISGHRSVSWYQQTPGQGLQFLFEYFSETQRNKGNFPGRFSGRQFSNSRSEMNVSTLELGDSALYLCASSLVLETYNEQFFGPGTRLTVL.